What follows are 32 T cell receptor beta chains derived from one specimen sequenced in a study of blood T cell repertoires in COVID-19. TCRdb's copy holds only in-frame clones and misses some; the assay was immunoSEQ multiplex PCR. This sample has around 250,000 clones; approximately 90% occur once, and the top ten carry 15%. The sequenced sample consisted of PBMCs or T cells enriched from blood (not recorded which). The receptor set was obtained from a man younger than 30 who had recovered from COVID-19.

The CDR3 DNA follows: TGTGCCAGCAGCTTAGGGCCGCGAGCAGACAGGCACACTGAAGCTTTCTTT. This encodes CASSLGPRADRHTEAFF. This chain links TRBV7-8 with TRBJ1-1; tentatively, D is TRBD1 (6 bases). V lost 1 base and J lost 3, with 18 bases in between. The CDR3 is 17 residues long. Germline loops: CDR1 SGHVS, CDR2 FQNEAQ.

The chain combines TRBV4-1 with TRBJ1-2; possibly TRBD1 for D (6 bases). Germline V CDR1 and CDR2: MGHRA, YSYEKL. The CDR3 has 13 residues. Trimming took 4 bases from V and 2 from J, leaving 8 bases between them. CDR3 region: CASSPQGNYGYTF. CDR3 bases: TGCGCCAGCAGCCCTCAGGGGAACTATGGCTACACCTTC.

This rearrangement joins TRBV29-1 to TRBJ2-5, with 8 bases fitting TRBD2. This CDR3 has 13 residues. Germline assignment: CDR1 SQVTM and CDR2 ANQGSEA. V lost 7 bases to trimming and J lost 5 bases; unmatched junction nucleotides: 9. The CDR3 sequence is CSGSGLGRETQYF. The CDR3 DNA follows: TGCAGCGGGTCGGGACTAGGACGGGAGACCCAGTACTTC. Full variable domain (rest looked up from reference TRBV29-1 and TRBJ2-5): SAVISQKPSRDICQRGTSLTIQCQVDSQVTMMFWYRQQPGQSLTLIATANQGSEATYESGFVIDKFPISRPNLTFSTLTVSNMSPEDSSIYLCSGSGLGRETQYFGPGTRLLVL.

This clone turned up a few times. The chain couples TRBV3-1 (or the pseudogene TRBV3-2) to TRBJ2-7, with 9 bases that match TRBD1. V dropped 6 bases and J dropped 0; count of bases not matched to a gene: 6. Germline V gene sequence: CDR1 LGHDT, CDR2 YNNKEL (reference sequence). The CDR3 has 15 amino acids. The CDR3 sequence is CASSSATGGSYEQYF. CDR3 DNA sequence: TGTGCCAGCAGTTCTGCGACAGGGGGCTCCTACGAGCAGTACTTC.

The chain's CDR3 is CAIRGRPEETQYF. The CDR3 DNA is TGTGCCATCAGGGGGCGACCTGAAGAGACCCAGTACTTC. The V and J genes are TRBV10-3 and TRBJ2-5; perhaps TRBD1 as D (5 bases). The CDR3 covers 13 residues. Trimming cost V 6 bases and J 3 bases, with 11 bases left between them. Germline CDR1 ENHRY, CDR2 SYGVKD.

This clone occurred a few times. The V and J genes are TRBV15 and TRBJ2-5, with D possibly matching TRBD1 (5 bases). CDR1 LNHNV and CDR2 YYDKDF come from the germline V gene (reference sequence). The CDR3 spans 15 residues. V lost 2 bases to trimming and J lost 0 bases, with 10 bases between them. The CDR3 DNA reads as TGTGCCACCAGCAGACGGAGACAGAACCAAGAGACCCAGTACTTC. As protein: CATSRRRQNQETQYF.

V usage is TRBV3-1 (or the pseudogene TRBV3-2) and J usage is TRBJ1-5; no clear D. Germline loops: CDR1 LGHDT, CDR2 YNNKEL (reference sequence). The CDR3 totals 13 residues. With 0 bases removed from V and 10 bases from J, the gap between germline ends came to 10 bases. This CDR3 is CASSQDSLTPQHF. CDR3 bases: TGTGCCAGCAGCCAAGATAGCCTAACTCCCCAGCATTTT.

The CDR3 DNA is TGTGCCAGCAGTGAAATTGGCCTGAACACTGAAGCTTTCTTT. Translating gives CASSEIGLNTEAFF. V usage is TRBV6-1 and J usage is TRBJ1-1; D is unresolved. This CDR3 has 14 amino acids. Germline V gene lookup returns CDR1 MNHNS and CDR2 SASEGT. V lost 2 bases, J lost 0 bases, and 7 bases lay in between.

The chain employs TRBV5-4 and TRBJ2-1; D remains unclear. Germline-derived CDR1 and CDR2 are SGHNT and YYREEE (reference sequence). V lost 0 bases to trimming and J lost 10 bases, with 5 bases between them. The CDR3 totals 11 residues. CDR3 sequence (DNA): TGTGCCAGCAGCTTGGCTCGGGAGCAGTTCTTC. Translated, it gives CASSLAREQFF.

The V gene is TRBV3-1 (or the pseudogene TRBV3-2), the J gene TRBJ1-4; perhaps TRBD1 as D (5 bases). The CDR3 is made up of 12 amino acids. The V end lost 4 bases, the J end lost 7 bases, and 7 bases lay between the germline ends. Germline values: CDR1 LGHDT, CDR2 YNNKEL (reference sequence). The DNA for the CDR3 is TGTGCCAGCAGCCCCAGGGCTGAAAAACTGTTTTTT. It translates to CASSPRAEKLFF.

The table lists this clone with a count of one. This chain joins TRBV2 and TRBJ1-5; D is undetermined. V shed 2 bases and J shed 6 bases, with 14 bases lying between them. Germline CDR1 is SNHLY and CDR2 is FYNNEI. The CDR3 spans 15 residues. DNA for the CDR3: TGTGCCAGCAGTGAATCCGCCGGGGAGGGTCAGCCCCAGCATTTT. Encoded protein: CASSESAGEGQPQHF.

This chain joins TRBV10-2 and TRBJ2-1; 8 bases map to TRBD2. The CDR3 extends over 15 amino acids. With 0 bases clipped from V and 5 bases from J, the junction kept 3 bases outside the gene matches. CDR1 WSHSY and CDR2 SAAADI come from the germline V gene. This chain's CDR3 is CASSESGSGNNEQFF. The DNA for the CDR3 is TGCGCCAGCAGTGAGTCCGGTAGCGGGAACAATGAGCAGTTCTTC.

J is TRBJ2-1 and V is TRBV3-1 (or the pseudogene TRBV3-2), with 9 bases aligning to TRBD2. CDR1 LGHDT and CDR2 YNNKEL come from the germline V gene (reference sequence). The CDR3 length is 17 residues. J gave up 1 base and V 3 bases, and 7 bases lay outside the gene matches. The CDR3 loop reads CASSQVSGSGSYNEQFF. The DNA of the CDR3 is TGTGCCAGCAGCCAGGTTAGCGGGAGTGGGTCCTACAATGAGCAGTTCTTC.

This chain connects TRBV3-1 (or the pseudogene TRBV3-2) to TRBJ2-7; TRBD2 might be the D (6 bases). The CDR3 extends over 17 amino acids. The V end lost 4 bases, the J end lost 1 base, and 20 bases lay between the germline ends. Germline-derived CDR1 and CDR2 are LGHDT and YNNKEL (reference sequence). CDR3 nucleotide sequence: TGTGCCAGCAGCCCTTCTCCGGGCAGGGCGGGGTCCTACGAGCAGTACTTC. The encoded protein is CASSPSPGRAGSYEQYF.

As for this clone: This specimen includes other DNA sequences encoding the same CDR3. The chain combines TRBV2 with TRBJ1-1, with TRBD1 identical over 7 bases. Trimming at V came to 9 bases and at J to 4 bases, leaving 5 bases not matched to a gene. The CDR3 sequence is 12 residues long. The germline V gene has CDR1 SNHLY and CDR2 FYNNEI. CDR3 DNA sequence: TGTGCCAGTTCGACAGGGTTCACTGAAGCTTTCTTT. Residues: CASSTGFTEAFF.

The V call is TRBV21-1, the J call TRBJ2-5; the table gives TRBD2 as D, unverified against the DNA. TRBV21-1 is noted as a pseudogene. The CDR3 runs 14 residues. In DNA form, the CDR3 reads TGTGCCAGCAGCATTCCGGAGGAGCAAGAGACCCAGTACTTC. Translated, it gives CASSIPEEQETQYF.

The chain links TRBV9 to TRBJ1-5; 7 positions match TRBD1. Germline V lookup: CDR1 SGDLS, CDR2 YYNGEE. The J segment lost 2 bases and the V segment lost 3 bases, leaving 2 bases of the junction unmatched. The CDR3 loop spans 14 amino acids. The CDR3 protein is CASSETGGNQPQHF. The CDR3, as DNA: TGTGCCAGCAGCGAAACAGGGGGCAATCAGCCCCAGCATTTT. The full variable domain, its missing parts supplied by reference TRBV9 and TRBJ1-5, is DSGVTQTPKHLITATGQRVTLRCSPRSGDLSVYWYQQSLDQGLQFLIQYYNGEERAKGNILERFSAQQFPDLHSELNLSSLELGDSALYFCASSETGGNQPQHFGDGTRLSIL.

This clone was observed a single time. The chain links TRBV27 to TRBJ1-2, with D possibly TRBD1 on 5 matching bases. Germline CDR1 and CDR2: MNHEY and SMNVEV (reference sequence). This CDR3 comprises 14 residues. Trimming took off 2 bases at V and 3 bases at J, with 10 bases between the two ends. The CDR3 here is CASSLTGGDYGYTF. The DNA for the CDR3 is TGTGCCAGCAGTTTAACAGGAGGGGACTATGGCTACACCTTC.

This sequence joins TRBV5-1 and TRBJ1-1; 7 bases are a match to TRBD1. CDR1 and CDR2 (germline): SGHRS, YFSETQ. The CDR3 extends over 15 amino acids. The V and J ends lost 0 bases and 8 bases, in that order; junction bases with no gene match: 10. CDR3 coding DNA: TGCGCCAGCAGCTTGGAACAGGGGCGGGTCCAAGAAGCTTTCTTT. As protein: CASSLEQGRVQEAFF.

The chain uses TRBV9 and TRBJ2-3; 14 bases map to TRBD2. The CDR3 extends over 16 amino acids. V shed 3 bases, J shed 4 bases, and the junction held 4 bases outside the gene matches. Germline CDR1 reads SGDLS; CDR2 reads YYNGEE. CDR3 protein: CASSAGTSGRSDTQYF. The CDR3 DNA follows: TGTGCCAGCAGCGCCGGGACTAGCGGGAGATCAGATACGCAGTATTTT.

Here the CDR3 reads CAWRDAGRTYNEQFF. The CDR3 DNA sequence: TGTGCCTGGAGGGATGCCGGGAGGACCTACAATGAGCAGTTCTTC. The chain couples TRBV30 to TRBJ2-1; 7 positions match TRBD2. Looked up from germline, CDR1 is GTSNPN and CDR2 is SVGIG (reference sequence). V shed 3 bases, J shed 2 bases, and the junction held 7 bases outside the gene matches. This CDR3 is built from 15 residues.

The V gene is TRBV27, the J gene TRBJ1-2, with TRBD1 matching 9 bases. The V gene's germline CDR1 is MNHEY and CDR2 SMNVEV (reference sequence). The V and J ends lost 5 bases and 4 bases, in that order; junction bases with no gene match: 11. The length of the CDR3 is 16 residues. The CDR3 coding sequence is TGTGCCAGCAGTGTAAACCGGGACAGGGTAGGCTATGGCTACACCTTC. Translating it yields CASSVNRDRVGYGYTF.

The rearrangement joins TRBV5-4 to TRBJ1-4; 7 positions agree with TRBD1. The CDR3 is made up of 15 amino acids. The V gene end was trimmed by 1 base and the J gene end by 1 base; junction bases not matched to a gene: 1. Germline values: CDR1 SGHNT, CDR2 YYREEE (reference sequence). The CDR3 DNA reads as TGTGCCAGCAGCTTGCAGGGGGGAACTAATGAAAAACTGTTTTTT. Amino acid sequence: CASSLQGGTNEKLFF.

The V and J genes are TRBV3-1 (or the pseudogene TRBV3-2) and TRBJ2-5; 10 bases are a match to TRBD2. Germline CDR1 is LGHDT and CDR2 is YNNKEL (reference sequence). The CDR3 has 15 amino acids. The junction had 7 bases not matched to a gene; V was cut back by 4 bases and J by 5 bases. CDR3 loop: CASSLAGGQTETQYF. The CDR3 nucleotides are TGTGCCAGCAGCCTAGCGGGAGGCCAAACGGAGACCCAGTACTTC.

This rearrangement joins TRBV9 to TRBJ2-2, with D perhaps TRBD2 (5 bases). Trimming stripped 1 base from V and 11 bases from J, with 12 bases between. CDR1 and CDR2 (germline): SGDLS, YYNGEE. The CDR3 runs to 13 residues. CDR3 sequence (DNA): TGTGCCAGCAGCGTAACCAGCCCGGGAGAGCTGTTTTTT. Its protein is CASSVTSPGELFF.

The chain's CDR3 is CASSYDESEKLFF. In nucleotides, the CDR3 is TGTGCCAGCAGTTACGATGAATCGGAGAAACTGTTTTTT. The chain joins TRBV6-2 or TRBV6-3 to TRBJ1-4; D is undetermined. This CDR3 is built from 13 residues. The germline V and J ends were trimmed by 2 bases and 11 bases, with 12 bases remaining between them. The germline gives CDR1 MNHEY, CDR2 SVGEGT.

Concerning this clone: Other DNA sequences of this sample code for an identical CDR3. The V gene is TRBV18, the J gene TRBJ2-3; D is perhaps TRBD1 (6 bases). V dropped 1 base and J dropped 4 bases, with 6 bases sitting between them. The CDR3 extends over 13 amino acids. The germline CDR1 and CDR2 sequences are KGHSH and LQKENI. CDR3 nucleotide sequence: TGTGCCAGCTCACCACAGGGGGCAGATACGCAGTATTTT. Protein product: CASSPQGADTQYF.

V is TRBV29-1 and J is TRBJ1-2, with 8 bases fitting TRBD1. V dropped 6 bases and J dropped 7; count of bases not matched to a gene: 4. The CDR3 is made up of 11 amino acids. Germline CDR1 reads SQVTM; CDR2 reads ANQGSEA. CDR3 protein: CSVWDRTGYTF. The CDR3 DNA reads as TGCAGCGTGTGGGACAGGACTGGCTACACCTTC.

The V gene is TRBV28, the J gene TRBJ1-2, with 7 bases aligning to TRBD1. The CDR3 is made up of 16 amino acids. V shed 1 base and J 0 bases; nucleotides not matched to a gene: 5. Germline V gives CDR1 MDHEN, CDR2 SYDVKM. The CDR3, as DNA: TGTGCCAGCAGTTTATACAGGGGCGGAGCTAACTATGGCTACACCTTC. This sequence encodes CASSLYRGGANYGYTF.

The chain uses TRBV6-5 and TRBJ2-6; TRBD2 might be the D (6 bases). The germline V gene has CDR1 MNHEY and CDR2 SVGAGI. The CDR3 contains 15 residues. V gave up 2 bases and J gave up 2 bases, with 7 bases separating them. The CDR3 nucleotides are TGTGCCAGCAGTTACGGAGGGACTGGGGCCAACGTCCTGACTTTC. Translating it yields CASSYGGTGANVLTF.

The chain carries TRBV3-1 (or the pseudogene TRBV3-2) and TRBJ1-1; TRBD1 matches 7 bases. Trimming took 2 bases from V and 10 from J; bases not matched to a gene: 4. The length of the CDR3 is 12 residues. In germline, CDR1 is LGHDT, CDR2 YNNKEL (reference sequence). The CDR3 loop is CASSQRQGLAFF. The CDR3 nucleotides are TGTGCCAGCAGCCAAAGACAGGGCTTAGCTTTCTTT.

V is TRBV5-4 and J is TRBJ1-1, with 9 bases aligning to TRBD1. Trimming at V came to 0 bases and at J to 7 bases, leaving 7 bases not matched to a gene. Germline CDR1 SGHNT, CDR2 YYREEE (reference sequence). The CDR3 is 15 residues long. DNA for the CDR3: TGTGCCAGCAGCTTGGGGAACAGGGGGCCTGTTGAAGCTTTCTTT. Amino acid sequence: CASSLGNRGPVEAFF.